This T cell receptor beta chain emerged from a study of shared clonotypes between healthy human individuals. Broader study findings: Clonotypes shared by all four donors outscored non-shared clonotypes in generation probability.

Positively selected for CCR7, the CD45RO-negative cells used as naive CD8 cells excluded terminally differentiated effector memory CD45RA+ cells. Concerning this clone: Antigen: not known.

Method: immunoSEQ multiplex PCR; TCRdb's copy keeps in-frame clones and lacks some. The profile covers about 2 million clones, with about 95% appearing a single time and roughly 1.2% taken by the ten largest. The source of this sequence is a man between 18 and 35 years old in good health. The sample was naive CD8+ T cells sorted from blood.

Here the CDR3 reads CASSDLSRVLGTDTQYF. Written as DNA, the CDR3 is TGTGCCAGCAGCGATCTGAGCCGGGTCTTAGGGACAGATACGCAGTATTTT. J is TRBJ2-3 and V is TRBV7-9; D remains ambiguous. Germline-derived CDR1 and CDR2 are SEHNR and FQNEAQ (reference sequence). The V end was cut by 5 bases, the J end by 3 bases, with 21 bases between. This CDR3 is built from 17 residues.